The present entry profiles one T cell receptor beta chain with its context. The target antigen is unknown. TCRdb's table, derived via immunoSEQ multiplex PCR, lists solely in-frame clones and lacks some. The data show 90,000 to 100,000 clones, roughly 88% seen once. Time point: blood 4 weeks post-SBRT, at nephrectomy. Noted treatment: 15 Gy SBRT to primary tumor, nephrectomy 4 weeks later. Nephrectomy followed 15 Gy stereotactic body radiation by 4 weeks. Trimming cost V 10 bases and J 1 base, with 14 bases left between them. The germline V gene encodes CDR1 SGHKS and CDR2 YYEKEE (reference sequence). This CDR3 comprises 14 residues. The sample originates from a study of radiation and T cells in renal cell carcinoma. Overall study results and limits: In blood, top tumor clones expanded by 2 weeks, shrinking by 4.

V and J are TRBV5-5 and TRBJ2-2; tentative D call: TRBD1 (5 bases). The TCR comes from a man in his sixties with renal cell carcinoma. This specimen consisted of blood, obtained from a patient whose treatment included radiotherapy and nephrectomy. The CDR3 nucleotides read TGTGCCGGGAAGGGGTCTCAGAACACCGGGGAGCTGTTTTTT. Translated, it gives CAGKGSQNTGELFF. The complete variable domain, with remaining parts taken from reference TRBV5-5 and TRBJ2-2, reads DAGVTQSPTHLIKTRGQQVTLRCSPISGHKSVSWYQQVLGQGPQFIFQYYEKEERGRGNFPDRFSARQFPNYSSELNVNALLLGDSALYLCAGKGSQNTGELFFGEGSRLTVL.